Listed below are T cell receptor beta chains from one sample, sequenced in a study of cytomegalovirus exposure and HLA in healthy donors. This table comes from immunoSEQ multiplex PCR, and its TCRdb copy is limited to in-frame clones, with some not included. The sample records 120,000 or so clones, about 74% being singletons. Specimen: PBMCs. These receptors were taken from a woman between 40 and 55 years old in good health and CMV-seropositive. Each CDR3 is given with its conserved first and last residue. D genes are given only for firm matches. The listing skips clone size in some rows; elsewhere it reads once, few, many or a size class.

j_call,v_call,d_call,clone_size,cdr3_nt,cdr3_aa
TRBJ2-2,TRBV29-1,TRBD2,.,TGCAGCGCTGCGGATAGCGGGGCTCCAGGGAACACCGGGGAGCTGTTTTTT,CSAADSGAPGNTGELFF
TRBJ2-5,TRBV5-1,TRBD1,.,TGCGCCAGCAGCTGGGACAGTTCTGTTCAGTACTTC,CASSWDSSVQYF
TRBJ1-2,TRBV2,.,once,TGTGCCAGCAGTGTTCCGGGGAATGGCTATGGCTACACCTTC,CASSVPGNGYGYTF
TRBJ2-4,TRBV9,TRBD1,.,TGTGCCAGCAGCCCCGGGACAGTCCTAGCCAAAAACATTCAGTACTTC,CASSPGTVLAKNIQYF
TRBJ1-6,TRBV6-5,.,.,TGTGCCAGCAGTTACTCAGGGGCTGGTTCACCCCTCCACTTT,CASSYSGAGSPLHF
TRBJ2-1,TRBV9,TRBD2,.,TGTGCCAGCAGCGGCGGGAGGGCCTCCAATGAGCAGTTCTTC,CASSGGRASNEQFF
TRBJ2-7,TRBV4-1,TRBD2,.,TGCGCCAGCAGCCAGGGCGGACTAGCGGGAGAGCTGTACGAGCAGTACTTC,CASSQGGLAGELYEQYF
TRBJ2-2,TRBV6-6,.,.,TGTGCCAGCAGTTACTCGATTCAGGTCACCGGGGAGCTGTTTTTT,CASSYSIQVTGELFF
TRBJ1-2,TRBV29-1,.,.,TGCAGCGCTGATGTGGGGCCCCAACTTTCCTCCCCATATGGATACACCTTC,CSADVGPQLSSPYGYTF
TRBJ2-2,TRBV7-3,.,.,TGTGCCAGCAGCTCCAGGGGCTACACCGGGGAGCTGTTTTTT,CASSSRGYTGELFF
TRBJ2-1,TRBV2,TRBD2,.,TGTGCCAGCACCCCGCTAGCGGGGGGCTACAATGAGCAGTTCTTC,CASTPLAGGYNEQFF
TRBJ2-3,TRBV7-9,TRBD2,.,TGTGCCAGCAGGCCGGGACTAGCCATACGCACAGATACGCAGTATTTT,CASRPGLAIRTDTQYF
TRBJ1-3,TRBV9,TRBD1,.,TGTGCCAGCAGCGTAGCCGGGACAGGGGTAAACACCATATATTTT,CASSVAGTGVNTIYF
TRBJ2-2,TRBV5-6,TRBD2,.,TGTGCCAGCAGCTTTTTACAGGCGGGGGGATCCATCGGGGAGCTGTTTTTT,CASSFLQAGGSIGELFF
TRBJ2-7,TRBV4-3,TRBD2,.,TGCGCCAGCAGCCAAGGGGCACTAGCGGGAGTTACCAGGCCGTACGAGCAGTACTTC,CASSQGALAGVTRPYEQYF
TRBJ2-5,TRBV5-4,.,once,TGTGCCGCCAGGGGAGCAGGCGACCAAGAGACCCAGTACTTC,CAARGAGDQETQYF
TRBJ2-2,TRBV6-4,TRBD1,.,TGTGCCAGCAGTGACCAAGGGACAGTAGGCGGGGAGCTGTTTTTT,CASSDQGTVGGELFF
TRBJ1-4,TRBV29-1,.,.,TGCAGCTCCTGGACAGAGAATGAAAAACTGTTTTTT,CSSWTENEKLFF
TRBJ1-1,TRBV19,TRBD1,.,TGTGCCAGTAGTGGGACAGGGGGTGGGGACACTGAAGCTTTCTTT,CASSGTGGGDTEAFF
TRBJ2-7,TRBV4-2,TRBD2,.,TGTGCCAGCAGCCTCGGGGGTAGCGGGGGCTCCTACGAGCAGTACTTC,CASSLGGSGGSYEQYF
TRBJ2-1,TRBV7-3,.,.,TGTGCCAGCAGCTTGGGGAGGGGGTCCTACAATGAGCAGTTCTTC,CASSLGRGSYNEQFF
TRBJ2-2,TRBV2,TRBD2,once,TGTGCCAGCAAAGGGACTAGCGGGAGTGCCGGGGAGCTGTTTTTT,CASKGTSGSAGELFF
TRBJ2-7,TRBV7-2,TRBD2,.,TGTGCCAGCAGCCGAGGGACTAGCGGGATCTCCTACGAGCAGTACTTC,CASSRGTSGISYEQYF
TRBJ1-2,TRBV7-2,.,.,TGTGCCAGCAGCTTAGATTGGACAGCACATGGCTACACCTTC,CASSLDWTAHGYTF
TRBJ2-3,TRBV27,.,.,TGTGCCAGCAGCCCGTTCGGACTCACCACAGATACGCAGTATTTT,CASSPFGLTTDTQYF
TRBJ1-5,TRBV9,TRBD1,.,TGTGCCAGCAGCCCAACAGGGGGTGGCAATCAGCCCCAGCATTTT,CASSPTGGGNQPQHF
TRBJ2-1,TRBV11-1,TRBD2,.,TGTGCCAGCAGCCTACAAGGACTAGCGAAGTACAATGAGCAGTTCTTC,CASSLQGLAKYNEQFF
TRBJ2-7,TRBV7-6,.,.,TGTGCCAGCAGCTCGACGGAGTCCTACGAGCAGTACTTC,CASSSTESYEQYF
TRBJ2-1,TRBV4-1,TRBD2,.,TGCGCCAGCAGCCAGGTCGGGACTAGCGGATTAGTCGAGCAGTTCTTC,CASSQVGTSGLVEQFF
TRBJ2-1,TRBV5-6,.,.,TGTGCCAGCAGCAGGTTACAGGGCGCCACCAATGAGCAGTTCTTC,CASSRLQGATNEQFF
TRBJ1-1,TRBV5-1,.,.,TGCGCCAGCAGCTTGGAGGGACTGATGAACACTGAAGCTTTCTTT,CASSLEGLMNTEAFF
TRBJ1-3,TRBV4-2,.,.,TGTGCCAGCAGCCAAGACGGGCAGGGTGGGCTTGGGACTGGAAACACCATATATTTT,CASSQDGQGGLGTGNTIYF
TRBJ1-2,TRBV14,.,.,TGTGCCAGCAGCCAAGATTATAACTATGGCTACACCTTC,CASSQDYNYGYTF
TRBJ2-3,TRBV5-1,TRBD2,.,TGCGCCAGCAGGGCTAGCGGGGGGGCAACAGATACGCAGTATTTT,CASRASGGATDTQYF
TRBJ2-1,TRBV12-5,TRBD2,.,TGTGCTAGTGGCCCTGAGAGGCGGGGGGAGCAGTTCTTC,CASGPERRGEQFF
TRBJ1-1,TRBV19,.,.,TGTGCCAGTAGAGGGGGGGGCGCATCGGGCACTGAAGCTTTCTTT,CASRGGGASGTEAFF
TRBJ2-3,TRBV6-4,TRBD2,.,TGTGCCAGCACCAGGTGGGGGGGTGTGGATACGCAGTATTTT,CASTRWGGVDTQYF
TRBJ2-5,TRBV18,.,.,TGTGCCAGCTCACCACCGTTTAAAGAGACCCAGTACTTC,CASSPPFKETQYF
TRBJ2-7,TRBV5-6,.,few,TGTGCCAGCAGCTTGGCCACAGGGTCCCTCGAGCAGTACTTC,CASSLATGSLEQYF
TRBJ2-6,TRBV11-2,.,.,TGTGCCAGCAGCTCCCCTAGGTTAGGGACAGGGGCCAACGTCCTGACTTTC,CASSSPRLGTGANVLTF
TRBJ2-1,TRBV19,TRBD1,few,TGTGCCAGTAGTATACACAGGGGCGTCTACAATGAGCAGTTCTTC,CASSIHRGVYNEQFF
TRBJ1-2,TRBV7-9,.,.,TGTGCCAGCAGCTCAGTCCTCTCTGGCTACACCTTC,CASSSVLSGYTF
TRBJ2-7,TRBV6-1,.,.,TGTGCCAGCAGTGGGAGGATGGGCGGGGAGCAGTACTTC,CASSGRMGGEQYF
TRBJ1-1,TRBV5-1,.,.,TGCGCCAGCACTTCCTCAGGTGCTACTGAAGCTTTCTTT,CASTSSGATEAFF